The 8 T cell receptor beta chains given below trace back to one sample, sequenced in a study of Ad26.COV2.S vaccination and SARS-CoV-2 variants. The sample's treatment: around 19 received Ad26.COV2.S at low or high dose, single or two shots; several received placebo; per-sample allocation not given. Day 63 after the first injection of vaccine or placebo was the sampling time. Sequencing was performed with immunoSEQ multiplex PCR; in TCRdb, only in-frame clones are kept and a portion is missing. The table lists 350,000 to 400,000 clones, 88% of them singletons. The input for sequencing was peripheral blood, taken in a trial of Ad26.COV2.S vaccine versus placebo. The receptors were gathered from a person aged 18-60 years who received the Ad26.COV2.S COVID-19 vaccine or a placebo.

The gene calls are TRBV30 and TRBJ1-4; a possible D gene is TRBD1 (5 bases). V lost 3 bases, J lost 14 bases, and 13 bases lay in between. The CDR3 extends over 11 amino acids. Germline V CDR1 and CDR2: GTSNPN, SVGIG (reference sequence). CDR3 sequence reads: CAWRTGAILFF. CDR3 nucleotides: TGTGCCTGGAGAACTGGGGCAATTCTGTTTTTT.

The CDR3 sequence: CASRTTGNTEAFF. CDR3 in DNA: TGTGCCAGTAGGACGACAGGGAACACTGAAGCTTTCTTT. V is TRBV19 and J is TRBJ1-1; D is possibly TRBD1 (6 bases). V shed 6 bases and J shed 1 base, with 9 bases lying between them. Germline CDR1 is LNHDA and CDR2 is SQIVND (reference sequence). The CDR3 length is 13 residues.

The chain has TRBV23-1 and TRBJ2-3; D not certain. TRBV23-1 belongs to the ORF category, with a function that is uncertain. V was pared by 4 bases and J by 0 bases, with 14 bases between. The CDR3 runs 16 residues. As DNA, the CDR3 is TGCGCCAGCAGTCTCCCGGTAGCTTCTAGCACAGATACGCAGTATTTT. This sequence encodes CASSLPVASSTDTQYF.

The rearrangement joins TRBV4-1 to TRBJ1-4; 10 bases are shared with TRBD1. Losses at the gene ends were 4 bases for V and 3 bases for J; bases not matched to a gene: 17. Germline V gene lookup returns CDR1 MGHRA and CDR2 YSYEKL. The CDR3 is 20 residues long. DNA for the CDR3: TGCGCCAGCAGCCTACGAGTGGCTGGACAGGGGGTTAGGGCTAATGAAAAACTGTTTTTT. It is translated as CASSLRVAGQGVRANEKLFF.

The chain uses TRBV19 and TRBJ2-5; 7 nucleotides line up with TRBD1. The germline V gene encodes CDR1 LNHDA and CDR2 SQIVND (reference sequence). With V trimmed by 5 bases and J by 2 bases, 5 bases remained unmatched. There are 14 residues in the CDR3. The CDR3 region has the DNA TGTGCCAGTAGTCCGTACAGGGGACAAGAGACCCAGTACTTC. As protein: CASSPYRGQETQYF.

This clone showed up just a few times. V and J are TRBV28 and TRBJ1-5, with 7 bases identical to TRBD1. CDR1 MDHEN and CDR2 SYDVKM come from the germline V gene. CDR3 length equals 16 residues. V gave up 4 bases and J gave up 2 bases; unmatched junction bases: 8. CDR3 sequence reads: CASSSPTGLGNQPQHF. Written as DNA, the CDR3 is TGTGCCAGCAGTTCGCCGACAGGGTTAGGCAATCAGCCCCAGCATTTT. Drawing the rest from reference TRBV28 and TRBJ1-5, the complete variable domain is DVKVTQSSRYLVKRTGEKVFLECVQDMDHENMFWYRQDPGLGLRLIYFSYDVKMKEKGDIPEGYSVSREKKERFSLILESASTNQTSMYLCASSSPTGLGNQPQHFGDGTRLSIL.

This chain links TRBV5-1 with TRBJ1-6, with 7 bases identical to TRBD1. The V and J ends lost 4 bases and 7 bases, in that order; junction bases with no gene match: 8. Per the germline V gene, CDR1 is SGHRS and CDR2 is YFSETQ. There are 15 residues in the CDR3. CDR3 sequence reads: CASSLRDSRNSPLHF. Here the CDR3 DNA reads TGCGCCAGCAGCCTAAGGGACAGCAGGAATTCACCCCTCCACTTT.

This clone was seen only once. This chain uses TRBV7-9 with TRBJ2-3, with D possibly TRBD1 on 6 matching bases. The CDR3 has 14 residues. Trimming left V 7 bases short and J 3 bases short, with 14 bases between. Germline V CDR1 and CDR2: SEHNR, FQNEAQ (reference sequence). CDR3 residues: CASTRTDGTDTQYF. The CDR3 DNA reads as TGTGCCAGCACCAGGACAGACGGTACAGATACGCAGTATTTT. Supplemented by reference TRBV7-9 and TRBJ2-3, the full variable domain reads DTGVSQNPRHKITKRGQNVTFRCDPISEHNRLYWYRQTLGQGPEFLTYFQNEAQLEKSRLLSDRFSAERPKGSFSTLEIQRTEQGDSAMYLCASTRTDGTDTQYFGPGTRLTVL.